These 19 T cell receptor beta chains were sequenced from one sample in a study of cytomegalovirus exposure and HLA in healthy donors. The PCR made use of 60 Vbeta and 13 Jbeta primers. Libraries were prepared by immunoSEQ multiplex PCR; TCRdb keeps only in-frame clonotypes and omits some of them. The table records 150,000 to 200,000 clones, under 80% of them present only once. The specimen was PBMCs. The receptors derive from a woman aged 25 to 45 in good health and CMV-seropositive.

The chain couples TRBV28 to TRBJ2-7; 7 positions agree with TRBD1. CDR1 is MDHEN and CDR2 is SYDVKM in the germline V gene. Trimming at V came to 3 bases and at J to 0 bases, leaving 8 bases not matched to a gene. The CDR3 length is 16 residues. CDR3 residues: CASSFRQGHLSYEQYF. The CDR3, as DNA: TGTGCCAGCAGTTTTCGACAGGGCCACCTCTCCTACGAGCAGTACTTC.

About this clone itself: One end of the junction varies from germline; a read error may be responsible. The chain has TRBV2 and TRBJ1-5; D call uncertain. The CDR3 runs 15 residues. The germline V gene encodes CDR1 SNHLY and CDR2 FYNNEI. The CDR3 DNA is TGTGCCAGCAGCGAAGGCAGCGGGATCGATCAGCCCCAGCATTTT. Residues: CASSEGSGIDQPQHF.

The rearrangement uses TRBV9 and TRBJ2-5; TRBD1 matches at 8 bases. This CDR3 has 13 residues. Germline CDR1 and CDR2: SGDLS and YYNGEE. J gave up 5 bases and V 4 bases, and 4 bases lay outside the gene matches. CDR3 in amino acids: CASSPGGGETQYF. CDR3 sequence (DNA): TGTGCCAGCAGCCCAGGGGGCGGGGAGACCCAGTACTTC.

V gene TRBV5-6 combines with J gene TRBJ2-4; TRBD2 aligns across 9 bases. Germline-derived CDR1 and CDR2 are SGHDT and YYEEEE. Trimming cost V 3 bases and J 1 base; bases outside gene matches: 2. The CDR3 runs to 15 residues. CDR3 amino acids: CASSSSGGAKNIQYF. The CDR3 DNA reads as TGTGCCAGCAGCTCCAGCGGGGGGGCCAAAAACATTCAGTACTTC.

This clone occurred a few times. As DNA, the CDR3 is TGTGCCAGCAGGGCCGGGACAGGGGGGCGGCATGGCTACACCTTC. Translation gives CASRAGTGGRHGYTF. This rearrangement joins TRBV28 to TRBJ1-2; 11 nucleotides line up with TRBD1. Germline CDR1 reads MDHEN; CDR2 reads SYDVKM. J lost 6 bases, V lost 6 bases, and 9 bases had no gene match. The CDR3 has 15 amino acids.

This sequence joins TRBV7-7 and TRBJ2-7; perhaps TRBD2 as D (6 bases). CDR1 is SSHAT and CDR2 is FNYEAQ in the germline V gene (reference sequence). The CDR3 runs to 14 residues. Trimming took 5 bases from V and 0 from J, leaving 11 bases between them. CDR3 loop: CASSPRAGSYEQYF. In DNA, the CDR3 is TGTGCCAGCAGCCCACGAGCGGGCTCCTACGAGCAGTACTTC.

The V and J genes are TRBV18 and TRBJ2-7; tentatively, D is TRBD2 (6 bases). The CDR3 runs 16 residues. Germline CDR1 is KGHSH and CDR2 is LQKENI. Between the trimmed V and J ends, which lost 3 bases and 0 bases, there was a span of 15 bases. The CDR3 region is CASSPAGRGSSYEQYF. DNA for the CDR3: TGTGCCAGCTCACCGGCGGGGAGAGGGAGCTCCTACGAGCAGTACTTC.

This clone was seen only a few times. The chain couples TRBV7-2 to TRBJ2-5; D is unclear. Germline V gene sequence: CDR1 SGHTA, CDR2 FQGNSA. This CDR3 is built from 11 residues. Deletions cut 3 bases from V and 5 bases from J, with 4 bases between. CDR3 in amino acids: CASSFGETQYF. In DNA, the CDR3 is TGTGCCAGCAGCTTTGGCGAGACCCAGTACTTC.

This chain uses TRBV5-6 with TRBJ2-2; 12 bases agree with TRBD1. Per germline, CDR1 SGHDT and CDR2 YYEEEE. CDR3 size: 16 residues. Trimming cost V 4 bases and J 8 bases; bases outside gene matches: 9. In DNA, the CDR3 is TGTGCCAGCAGCCCGAGGGGACAGGGGGCGAGGGGGGAGCTGTTTTTT. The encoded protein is CASSPRGQGARGELFF.

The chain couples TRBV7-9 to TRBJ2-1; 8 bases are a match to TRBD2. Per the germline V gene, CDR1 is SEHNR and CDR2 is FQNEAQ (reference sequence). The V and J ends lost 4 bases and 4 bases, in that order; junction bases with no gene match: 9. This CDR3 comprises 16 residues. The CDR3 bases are TGTGCCAGCAGCTCACCGGGACGGGGGGGATACAATGAGCAGTTCTTC. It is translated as CASSSPGRGGYNEQFF. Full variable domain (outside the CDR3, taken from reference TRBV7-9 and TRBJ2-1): DTGVSQNPRHKITKRGQNVTFRCDPISEHNRLYWYRQTLGQGPEFLTYFQNEAQLEKSRLLSDRFSAERPKGSFSTLEIQRTEQGDSAMYLCASSSPGRGGYNEQFFGPGTRLTVL.

The CDR3 sequence is CASSLEQGNEKLFF. The CDR3 DNA reads as TGCGCCAGCAGCTTGGAACAGGGGAATGAAAAACTGTTTTTT. The chain combines TRBV5-1 with TRBJ1-4; TRBD1 matches 7 bases. Germline V gene data show CDR1 as SGHRS and CDR2 as YFSETQ. V lost 0 bases, J lost 5 bases, and 1 base stayed unmatched. The CDR3 totals 14 residues.

CDR3 DNA: TGCAGTCCCGGACAGGACACTGAAGCTTTCTTT. Protein: CSPGQDTEAFF. This rearrangement joins TRBV20-1 to TRBJ1-1, with 7 bases matching TRBD1. V dropped 8 bases and J dropped 3; count of bases not matched to a gene: 3. Germline CDR1 is DFQATT and CDR2 is SNEGSKA (reference sequence). This CDR3 is built from 11 residues.

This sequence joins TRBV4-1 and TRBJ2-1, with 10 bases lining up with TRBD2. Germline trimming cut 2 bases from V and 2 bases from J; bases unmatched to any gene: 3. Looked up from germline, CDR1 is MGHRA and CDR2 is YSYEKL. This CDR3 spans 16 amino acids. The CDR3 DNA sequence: TGCGCCAGCAGCCAACTTGGACTAGCGGCCTACAATGAGCAGTTCTTC. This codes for CASSQLGLAAYNEQFF.

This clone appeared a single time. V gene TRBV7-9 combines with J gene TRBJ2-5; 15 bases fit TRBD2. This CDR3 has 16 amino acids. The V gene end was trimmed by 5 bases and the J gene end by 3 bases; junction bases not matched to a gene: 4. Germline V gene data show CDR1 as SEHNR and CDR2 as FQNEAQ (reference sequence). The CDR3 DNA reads TGTGCCAGCAGCCCATGGACTAGCGGGGGGGAAGAGACCCAGTACTTC. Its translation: CASSPWTSGGEETQYF.

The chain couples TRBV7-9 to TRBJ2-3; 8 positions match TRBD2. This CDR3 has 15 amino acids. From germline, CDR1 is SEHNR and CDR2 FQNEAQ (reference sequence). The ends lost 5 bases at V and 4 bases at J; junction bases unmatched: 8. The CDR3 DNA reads TGTGCCAGCAGCGCGGGACTAGGGGACGCAGATACGCAGTATTTT. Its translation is CASSAGLGDADTQYF.

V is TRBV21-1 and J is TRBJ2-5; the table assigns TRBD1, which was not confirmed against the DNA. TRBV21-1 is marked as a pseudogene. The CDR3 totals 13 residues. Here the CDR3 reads CASSTRGVETQYF. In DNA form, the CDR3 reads TGTGCCAGCAGCACCAGGGGAGTGGAGACCCAGTACTTC.

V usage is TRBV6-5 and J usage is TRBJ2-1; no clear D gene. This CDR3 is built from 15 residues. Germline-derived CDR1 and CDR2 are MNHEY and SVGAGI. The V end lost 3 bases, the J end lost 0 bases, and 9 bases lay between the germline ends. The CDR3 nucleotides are TGTGCCAGCAGTTATGGGCCGCCCTCCTACAATGAGCAGTTCTTC. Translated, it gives CASSYGPPSYNEQFF.

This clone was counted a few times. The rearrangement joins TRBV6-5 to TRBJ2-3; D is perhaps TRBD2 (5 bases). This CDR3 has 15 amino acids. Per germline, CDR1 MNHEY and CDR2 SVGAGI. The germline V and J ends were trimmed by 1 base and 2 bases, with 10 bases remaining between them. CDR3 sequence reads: CASSYFEGLTDTQYF. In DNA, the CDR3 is TGTGCCAGCAGTTACTTCGAGGGCCTCACAGATACGCAGTATTTT.

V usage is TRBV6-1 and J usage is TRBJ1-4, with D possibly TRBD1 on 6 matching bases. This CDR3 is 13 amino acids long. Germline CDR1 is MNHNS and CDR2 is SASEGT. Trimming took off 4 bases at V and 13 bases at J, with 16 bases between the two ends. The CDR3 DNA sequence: TGTGCCAGCAGTGTCCGGGACCAGACAGGACTGTTTTTT. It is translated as CASSVRDQTGLFF.